These T cell receptor beta chains were read from a single sample in a study of a mutant IDH1 vaccine in newly diagnosed glioma. The antigens for these receptors are not known. TCRdb keeps only in-frame clones here, not all; method: immunoSEQ multiplex PCR. The table lists tens of thousands of clones, 80% of them singletons. Sequenced here: PBMCs, sampled from a glioma patient whose treatment included an IDH1 peptide vaccine. These TCRs come from a man aged 50-60 years with glioma. CDR3s include the opening cysteine and the closing phenylalanine or tryptophan. A D gene is named only where the DNA matches it firmly. Size is stated for part of the rows, as once, few or many counts, or as a class when the clone is expanded.

d_gene	v_gene	abundance	j_gene	CDR3aa	CDR3nt
TRBD1	TRBV5-6	.	TRBJ2-7	CASSFIGTGAPYEQYF	TGTGCCAGCAGCTTTATCGGGACAGGGGCACCATACGAGCAGTACTTC
.	TRBV27	.	TRBJ1-1	CASSKGGRMNTEAFF	TGTGCCAGCAGTAAGGGCGGACGGATGAACACTGAAGCTTTCTTT
.	TRBV7-2	.	TRBJ1-2	CASSLEQWGGYTF	TGTGCCAGCAGCTTAGAGCAGTGGGGAGGCTACACCTTC
TRBD1	TRBV5-4	.	TRBJ2-7	CASSSSQGAYEQYF	TGTGCCAGCAGCTCTAGCCAGGGGGCCTACGAGCAGTACTTC
.	TRBV14	.	TRBJ2-2	CASSPSLLRTGELFF	TGTGCCAGCAGCCCGAGCCTTTTAAGAACCGGGGAGCTGTTTTTT
.	TRBV6-1	.	TRBJ2-7	CATSAQLQYEQYF	TGTGCCACCTCGGCGCAACTTCAATACGAGCAGTACTTC
TRBD1	TRBV9	.	TRBJ2-6	CASSGHRGRSGANVLTF	TGTGCCAGCAGCGGTCACAGGGGACGCTCTGGGGCCAACGTCCTGACTTTC
TRBD1	TRBV6-6	.	TRBJ1-4	CASSLGQGLEKLFF	TGTGCCAGCAGCCTTGGACAGGGGCTGGAAAAACTGTTTTTT
.	TRBV2	once	TRBJ1-6	CASRSEYGSDSPLHF	TGTGCCAGCAGATCAGAGTACGGGTCAGATTCACCCCTCCACTTT
.	TRBV5-1	.	TRBJ2-7	CASRASTYEQYF	TGCGCCAGCAGGGCATCCACCTACGAGCAGTACTTC
.	TRBV5-1	.	TRBJ2-5	CASSRSPQETQYF	TGCGCCAGCAGCAGGAGCCCCCAAGAGACCCAGTACTTC
TRBD2	TRBV9	.	TRBJ2-1	CASSSRTSGVKNEQFF	TGTGCCAGCAGCTCCCGGACTAGCGGGGTCAAAAATGAGCAGTTCTTC
TRBD1	TRBV19	few	TRBJ1-6	CASSMGQDNSPLHF	TGTGCCAGTAGTATGGGACAGGATAATTCACCCCTCCACTTT
.	TRBV7-2	.	TRBJ1-5	CASSSYQNQPQHF	TGTGCCAGCAGCTCTTACCAGAATCAGCCCCAGCATTTT
.	TRBV10-1	.	TRBJ1-5	CASSESDGAKNQPQHF	TGCGCCAGCAGTGAGTCTGACGGGGCGAAGAATCAGCCCCAGCATTTT
.	TRBV6-5	.	TRBJ1-1	CASRRGPMTEAFF	TGTGCCAGCAGAAGGGGACCTATGACTGAAGCTTTCTTT
.	TRBV4-2	.	TRBJ1-1	CASSQVEVGTEAFF	TGTGCCAGCAGCCAAGTTGAGGTGGGCACTGAAGCTTTCTTT
TRBD2	TRBV5-1	.	TRBJ2-7	CASSLASGVSLSYEQYF	TGCGCCAGCAGCTTGGCTAGCGGAGTTTCCCTTTCCTACGAGCAGTACTTC
.	TRBV5-1	.	TRBJ2-6	CASSLGTGPGANVLTF	TGCGCCAGCAGCTTGGGGACCGGCCCGGGGGCCAACGTCCTGACTTTC
.	TRBV7-9	.	TRBJ2-7	CASSLDGTTGEQYF	TGTGCCAGCAGCTTAGACGGAACCACGGGGGAGCAGTACTTC
TRBD1	TRBV6-6	.	TRBJ2-5	CASSPDRGGETQYF	TGTGCCAGCAGTCCCGACAGGGGTGGGGAGACCCAGTACTTC
.	TRBV28	.	TRBJ1-1	CASSFVGTEAFF	TGTGCCAGCAGTTTTGTGGGGACTGAAGCTTTCTTT
.	TRBV7-8	.	TRBJ1-3	CASSLASRFSGNTIYF	TGTGCCAGCAGCTTAGCGAGTCGATTCTCTGGAAACACCATATATTTT
.	TRBV29-1	.	TRBJ2-7	CSVNDLDSYEQYF	TGCAGCGTTAACGACCTCGACTCCTACGAGCAGTACTTC
.	TRBV11-1	.	TRBJ2-7	CASSPEITSYEQYF	TGTGCCAGCAGCCCCGAAATTACCTCCTACGAGCAGTACTTC
.	TRBV5-1	.	TRBJ2-1	CASCFGPSSYNEQFF	TGCGCCAGCTGTTTTGGGCCGTCATCCTACAATGAGCAGTTCTTC
.	TRBV6-1	.	TRBJ2-2	CASRLYRGTGELFF	TGTGCCAGCAGGCTCTATAGGGGCACCGGGGAGCTGTTTTTT
TRBD1	TRBV11-3	.	TRBJ1-2	CASSFGQGLANYGYTF	TGTGCCAGCAGCTTTGGACAGGGTTTGGCTAACTATGGCTACACCTTC
TRBD1	TRBV5-1	once	TRBJ2-7	CASRGQGFSEQYF	TGCGCCAGCAGGGGACAGGGTTTTTCCGAGCAGTACTTC
.	TRBV15	.	TRBJ2-1	CATSRDLNNEQFF	TGTGCCACCAGCAGAGATCTCAACAATGAGCAGTTCTTC
.	TRBV19	once	TRBJ1-3	CASSPQTFSGNTIYF	TGTGCCAGTAGTCCCCAGACATTCTCTGGAAACACCATATATTTT
.	TRBV6-5	few	TRBJ1-1	CASIRGTEAFF	TGTGCCAGCATCCGGGGAACTGAAGCTTTCTTT